The 8 T cell receptor beta chains in this list originate from one sample, sequenced in a study of blood T cell repertoires in COVID-19. Generated by immunoSEQ multiplex PCR, the TCRdb table keeps only in-frame clones and is missing some. Of 45,000 or so clones in the sample, 86% were seen once. The sample comprised peripheral blood. All receptors derive from a man in his forties with active COVID-19.

The chain carries TRBV5-8 and TRBJ2-1; 8 bases fit TRBD1. The junction had 10 bases not matched to a gene; V was cut back by 4 bases and J by 13 bases. CDR1 SGHTS and CDR2 YDEGEE come from the germline V gene. The length of the CDR3 is 13 residues. As DNA, the CDR3 is TGTGCCAGCAGCCCAGGGGCAGGGGGCAGACAGTTCTTC. Amino acid sequence: CASSPGAGGRQFF.

CDR3 region: CSGLGQIGNEQFF. In DNA form, the CDR3 reads TGCAGCGGACTTGGACAGATAGGGAATGAGCAGTTCTTC. The chain couples TRBV29-1 to TRBJ2-1; D possibly corresponds to TRBD1 (6 bases). This CDR3 comprises 13 residues. V shed 7 bases and J shed 7 bases, with 17 bases lying between them. Germline assignment: CDR1 SQVTM and CDR2 ANQGSEA.

The chain carries TRBV28 and TRBJ1-5, with a possible D match to TRBD1 (5 bases). V shed 3 bases and J shed 1 base, with 7 bases lying between them. Germline CDR1 is MDHEN and CDR2 is SYDVKM. The CDR3 runs 14 residues. The DNA of the CDR3 is TGTGCCAGCAGTTTCGGGGGAAGCAATCAGCCCCAGCATTTT. Protein sequence: CASSFGGSNQPQHF.

The CDR3 loop is CASSPSGTTDTQYF. The CDR3 nucleotides read TGCGCCAGCAGCCCCAGCGGGACCACAGATACGCAGTATTTT. The J gene is TRBJ2-3, the V gene TRBV5-1, with 7 positions matching TRBD2. CDR1 and CDR2 (germline): SGHRS, YFSETQ. The junction had 4 bases not matched to a gene; V was cut back by 4 bases and J by 2 bases. This CDR3 is built from 14 residues.

The chain has TRBV6-5 and TRBJ1-3; no firm D call. Trimming left V 2 bases short and J 2 bases short, with 10 bases between. The CDR3 runs to 15 residues. Germline lookup yields CDR1 MNHEY and CDR2 SVGAGI. The CDR3 sequence is CASSYRSGAGNTIYF. CDR3 coding DNA: TGTGCCAGCAGTTACCGTTCCGGGGCTGGAAACACCATATATTTT.

The chain couples TRBV11-2 to TRBJ2-3, with D possibly TRBD1 on 7 matching bases. The CDR3 is 15 residues long. V was cut by 6 bases and J by 2 bases, with 15 bases left in between. Germline V lookup: CDR1 SGHAT, CDR2 FQNNGV. The CDR3 is CASRGGQPYTDTQYF. In nucleotides, the CDR3 is TGTGCCAGCAGGGGGGGACAGCCATACACAGATACGCAGTATTTT.

This clone has only a few counts. The chain has TRBV19 and TRBJ1-5; a possible D gene is TRBD1 (5 bases). V was pared by 5 bases and J by 7 bases, with 18 bases between. The CDR3 totals 15 residues. Germline loops: CDR1 LNHDA, CDR2 SQIVND (reference sequence). CDR3 nucleotides: TGTGCCAGTAGTCCAAGTCCGCAGGGTACACAGCCCCAGCATTTT. Translated, it gives CASSPSPQGTQPQHF.

The chain recombines TRBV5-4 with TRBJ2-5, with TRBD2 matching over 11 bases. This CDR3 is built from 15 residues. V lost 5 bases and J lost 4; bases outside the gene matches: 7. Per the germline V gene, CDR1 is SGHNT and CDR2 is YYREEE (reference sequence). For the CDR3, the DNA is TGTGCCAGCAGGTTAGCGGGAGGGCCGAGAGAGACCCAGTACTTC. It specifies CASRLAGGPRETQYF.